The TCR beta chain under discussion was sequenced for a study of beta chain features in type 1 diabetes. Study at large: Healthy donors, compared against patients, showed similar age, gender and cell yields. About 110 million sorted cells were examined across all samples. Findings of the study overall: Reduced insertions and increased deletions marked VDJ junctions in type 1 diabetes patients.

Unmatched junction bases numbered 8, after V lost 1 base and J lost 9 bases. This CDR3 has 15 residues. Germline CDR1 SGHAT, CDR2 FQDESV (reference sequence). As for this clone: Its specificity is unknown.

The whole isolated RNA underwent reverse transcription, so sequencing captured expressed TCRB transcripts. Profiling relied on immunoSEQ multiplex PCR, and the TCRdb table lists in-frame clones only, not all of them. This table holds fewer than 550,000 clones, more than 9.5% found once. The sample taken for sequencing was naive CD4+ T cells from blood. This receptor was identified in a woman under 30 in good health. The J gene is TRBJ2-4, the V gene TRBV11-1, with 8 nucleotides matching TRBD2. In DNA, the CDR3 is TGTGCCAGCAGCTTAGATTTTGGGACTAGTCCCATTCAGTACTTC. Its translation is CASSLDFGTSPIQYF. Combining the CDR3 with reference TRBV11-1 and TRBJ2-4 gives the whole variable domain EAEVAQSPRYKITEKSQAVAFWCDPISGHATLYWYRQILGQGPELLVQFQDESVVDDSQLPKDRFSAERLKGVDSTLKIQPAELGDSAMYLCASSLDFGTSPIQYFGAGTRLSVL.